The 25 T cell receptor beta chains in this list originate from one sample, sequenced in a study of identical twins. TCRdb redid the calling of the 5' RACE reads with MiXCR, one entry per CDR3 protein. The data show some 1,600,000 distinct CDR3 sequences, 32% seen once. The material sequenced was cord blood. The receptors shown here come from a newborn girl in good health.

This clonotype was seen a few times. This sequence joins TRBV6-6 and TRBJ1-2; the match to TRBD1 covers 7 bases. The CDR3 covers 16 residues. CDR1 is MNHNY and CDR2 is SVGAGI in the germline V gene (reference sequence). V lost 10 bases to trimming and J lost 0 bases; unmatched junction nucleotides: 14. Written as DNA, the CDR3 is TGTGCCACCTTAGAGACAGGGACACCGCCTAACTATGGCTACACCTTC. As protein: CATLETGTPPNYGYTF.

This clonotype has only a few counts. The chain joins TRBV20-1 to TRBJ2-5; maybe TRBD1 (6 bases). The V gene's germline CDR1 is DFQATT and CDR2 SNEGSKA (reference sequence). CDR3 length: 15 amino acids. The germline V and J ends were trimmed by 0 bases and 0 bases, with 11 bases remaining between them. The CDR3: CSAREGTSYQETQYF. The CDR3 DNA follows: TGCAGTGCTAGAGAAGGGACATCCTACCAAGAGACCCAGTACTTC.

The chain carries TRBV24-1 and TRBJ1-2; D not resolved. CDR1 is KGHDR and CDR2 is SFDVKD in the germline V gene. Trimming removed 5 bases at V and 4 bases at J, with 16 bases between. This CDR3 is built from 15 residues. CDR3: CATSVSGSRGYGYTF. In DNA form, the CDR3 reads TGTGCCACCAGTGTGTCGGGTAGTCGGGGCTATGGCTACACCTTC.

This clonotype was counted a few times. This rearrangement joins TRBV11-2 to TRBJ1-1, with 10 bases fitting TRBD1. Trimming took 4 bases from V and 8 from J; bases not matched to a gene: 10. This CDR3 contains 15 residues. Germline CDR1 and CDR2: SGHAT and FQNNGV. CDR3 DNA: TGTGCCAGCAGCTCCGACGACAGGGGGCTCGGCGAAGCTTTCTTT. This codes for CASSSDDRGLGEAFF.

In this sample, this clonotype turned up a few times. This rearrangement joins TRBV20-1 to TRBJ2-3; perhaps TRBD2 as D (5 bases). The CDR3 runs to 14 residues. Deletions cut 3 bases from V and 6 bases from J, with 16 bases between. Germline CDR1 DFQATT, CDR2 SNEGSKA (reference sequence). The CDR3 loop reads CSASVPGRGDTQYF. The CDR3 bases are TGCAGTGCTAGTGTCCCCGGCCGAGGGGATACGCAGTATTTT.

The CDR3: CASSVAKTGGTDTQYF. CDR3 nucleotides: TGTGCCAGCAGCGTAGCCAAGACAGGGGGCACAGATACGCAGTATTTT. The chain recombines TRBV9 with TRBJ2-3; 8 bases are a match to TRBD1. With 0 bases clipped from V and 1 base from J, the junction kept 4 bases outside the gene matches. CDR3 length: 16 residues. Germline V gene data show CDR1 as SGDLS and CDR2 as YYNGEE.

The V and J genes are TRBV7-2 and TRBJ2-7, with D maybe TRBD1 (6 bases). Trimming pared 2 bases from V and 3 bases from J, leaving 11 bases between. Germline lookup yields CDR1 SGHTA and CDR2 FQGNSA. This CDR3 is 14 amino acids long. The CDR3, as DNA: TGTGCCAGCAGCTTAATTGCAGGGGACTACGAGCAGTACTTC. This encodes CASSLIAGDYEQYF.

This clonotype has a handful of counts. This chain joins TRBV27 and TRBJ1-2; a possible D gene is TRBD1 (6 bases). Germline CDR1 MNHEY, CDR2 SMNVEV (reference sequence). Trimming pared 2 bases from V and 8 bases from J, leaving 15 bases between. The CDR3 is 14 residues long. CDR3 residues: CASSLDAGGWGYTF. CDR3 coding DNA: TGTGCCAGCAGTTTAGATGCGGGGGGCTGGGGCTACACCTTC.

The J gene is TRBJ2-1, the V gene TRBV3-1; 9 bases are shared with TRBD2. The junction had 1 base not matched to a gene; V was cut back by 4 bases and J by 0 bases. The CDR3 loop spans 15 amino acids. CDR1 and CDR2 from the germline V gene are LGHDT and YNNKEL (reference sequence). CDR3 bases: TGTGCCAGCAGCCGACTAGCGGCCTCCTACAATGAGCAGTTCTTC. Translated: CASSRLAASYNEQFF.

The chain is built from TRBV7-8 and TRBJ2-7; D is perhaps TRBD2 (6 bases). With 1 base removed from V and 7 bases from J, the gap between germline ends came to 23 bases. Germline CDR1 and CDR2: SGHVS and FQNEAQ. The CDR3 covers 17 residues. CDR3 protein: CASSLGSGTLIYNEQYF. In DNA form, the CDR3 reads TGTGCCAGCAGCTTAGGGTCCGGGACTCTCATTTACAATGAGCAGTACTTC.

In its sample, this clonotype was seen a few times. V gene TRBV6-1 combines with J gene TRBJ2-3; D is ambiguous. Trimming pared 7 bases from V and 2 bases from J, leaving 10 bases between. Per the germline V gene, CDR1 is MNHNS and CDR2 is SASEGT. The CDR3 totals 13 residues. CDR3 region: CASKLAYTDTQYF. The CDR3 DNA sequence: TGTGCCAGCAAGCTGGCTTACACAGATACGCAGTATTTT.

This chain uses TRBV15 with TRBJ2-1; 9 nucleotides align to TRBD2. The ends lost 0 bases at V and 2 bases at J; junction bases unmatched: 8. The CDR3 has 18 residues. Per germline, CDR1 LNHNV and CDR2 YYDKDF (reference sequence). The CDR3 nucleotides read TGTGCCACCAGCAGAGACCAGGCGGGACTAGCCGCCTACAATGAGCAGTTCTTC. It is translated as CATSRDQAGLAAYNEQFF.

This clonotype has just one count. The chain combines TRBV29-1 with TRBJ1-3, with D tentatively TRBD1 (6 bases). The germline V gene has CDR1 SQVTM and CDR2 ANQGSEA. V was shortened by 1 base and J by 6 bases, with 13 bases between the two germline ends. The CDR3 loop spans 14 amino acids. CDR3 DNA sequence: TGCAGCGTTGAAGTCCGGGGGCAGAAAAACACCATATATTTT. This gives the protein CSVEVRGQKNTIYF.

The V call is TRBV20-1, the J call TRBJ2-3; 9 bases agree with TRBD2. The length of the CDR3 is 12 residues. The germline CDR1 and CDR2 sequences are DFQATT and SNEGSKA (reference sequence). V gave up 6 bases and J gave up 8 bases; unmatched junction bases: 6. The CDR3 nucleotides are TGCAGTGCCACCGGGACTAGCTCTACGCAGTATTTT. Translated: CSATGTSSTQYF.

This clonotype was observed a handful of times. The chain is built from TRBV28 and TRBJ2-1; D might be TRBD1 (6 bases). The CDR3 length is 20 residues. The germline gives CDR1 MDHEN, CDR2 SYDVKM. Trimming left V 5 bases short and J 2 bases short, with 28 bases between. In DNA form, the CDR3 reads TGTGCCAGCAGTCCTATTATGGGGGCCCTCAAGGGTGGACCCTACAATGAGCAGTTCTTC. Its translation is CASSPIMGALKGGPYNEQFF.

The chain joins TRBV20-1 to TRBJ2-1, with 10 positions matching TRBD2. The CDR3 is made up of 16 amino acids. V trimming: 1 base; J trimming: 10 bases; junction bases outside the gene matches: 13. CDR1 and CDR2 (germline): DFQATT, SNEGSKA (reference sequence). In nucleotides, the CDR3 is TGCAGTGCTAGAGGGCTAGCGGGGGTTACCTCCTACGAGCAGTTCTTC. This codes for CSARGLAGVTSYEQFF.

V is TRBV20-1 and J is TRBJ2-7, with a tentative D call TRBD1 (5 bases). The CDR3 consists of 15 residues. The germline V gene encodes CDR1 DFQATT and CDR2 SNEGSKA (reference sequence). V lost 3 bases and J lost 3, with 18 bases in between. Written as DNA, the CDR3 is TGCAGTGCTAGCTCGGAAGGCAGGGCCAGCTACGAGCAGTACTTC. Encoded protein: CSASSEGRASYEQYF.

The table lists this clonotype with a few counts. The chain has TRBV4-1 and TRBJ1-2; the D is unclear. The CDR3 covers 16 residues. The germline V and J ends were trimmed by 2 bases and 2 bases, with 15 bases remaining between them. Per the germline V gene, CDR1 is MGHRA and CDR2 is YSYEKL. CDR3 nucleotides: TGCGCCAGCAGCCAATTACCGCTAGGGCGGAACTATGGCTACACCTTC. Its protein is CASSQLPLGRNYGYTF.

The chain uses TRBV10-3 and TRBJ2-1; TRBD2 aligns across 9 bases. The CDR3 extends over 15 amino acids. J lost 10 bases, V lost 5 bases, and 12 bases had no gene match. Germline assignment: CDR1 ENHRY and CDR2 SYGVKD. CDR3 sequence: CAISKAGTSSYEQFF. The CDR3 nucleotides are TGTGCCATCAGTAAAGCCGGGACTAGCTCCTACGAGCAGTTCTTC.

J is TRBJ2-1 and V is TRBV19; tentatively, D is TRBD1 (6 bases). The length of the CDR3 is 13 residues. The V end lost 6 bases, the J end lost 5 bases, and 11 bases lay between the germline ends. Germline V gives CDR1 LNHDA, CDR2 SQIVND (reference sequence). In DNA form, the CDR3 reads TGTGCCAGTAGGAACCACAGGGACAATGAGCAGTTCTTC. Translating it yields CASRNHRDNEQFF.

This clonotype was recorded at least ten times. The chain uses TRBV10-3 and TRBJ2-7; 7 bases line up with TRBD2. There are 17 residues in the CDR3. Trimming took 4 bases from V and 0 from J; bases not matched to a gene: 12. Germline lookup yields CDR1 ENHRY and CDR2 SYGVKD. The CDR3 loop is CAISGDRASGNSYEQYF. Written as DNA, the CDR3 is TGTGCCATCAGTGGGGACCGAGCTAGCGGTAACTCCTACGAGCAGTACTTC.

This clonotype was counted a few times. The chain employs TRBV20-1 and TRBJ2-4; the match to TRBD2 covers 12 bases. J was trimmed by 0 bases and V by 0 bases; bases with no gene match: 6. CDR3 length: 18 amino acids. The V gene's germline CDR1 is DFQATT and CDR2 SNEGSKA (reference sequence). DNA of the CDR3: TGCAGTGCTAGAGAAGGACTAGCGGGGAGCCTAGCCAAAAACATTCAGTACTTC. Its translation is CSAREGLAGSLAKNIQYF.

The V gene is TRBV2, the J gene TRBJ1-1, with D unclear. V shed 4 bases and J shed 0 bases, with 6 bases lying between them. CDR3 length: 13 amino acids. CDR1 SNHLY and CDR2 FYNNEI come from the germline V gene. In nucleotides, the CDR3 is TGTGCCAGCAGTGCCCCGATGAACACTGAAGCTTTCTTT. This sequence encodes CASSAPMNTEAFF.

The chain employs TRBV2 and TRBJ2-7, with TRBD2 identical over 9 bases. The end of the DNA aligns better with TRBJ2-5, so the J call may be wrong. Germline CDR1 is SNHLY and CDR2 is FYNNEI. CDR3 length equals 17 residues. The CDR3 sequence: CAGQARLGLALQETQYF. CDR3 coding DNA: TGTGCCGGCCAGGCAAGACTAGGACTAGCGCTTCAAGAGACCCAGTACTTC.

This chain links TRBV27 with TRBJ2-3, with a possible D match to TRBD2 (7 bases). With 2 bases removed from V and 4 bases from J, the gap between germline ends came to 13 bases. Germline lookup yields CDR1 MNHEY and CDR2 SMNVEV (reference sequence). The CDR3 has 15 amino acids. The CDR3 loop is CASSLRGGGADTQYF. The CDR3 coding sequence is TGTGCCAGCAGTTTAAGGGGGGGCGGGGCAGATACGCAGTATTTT.